This entry is about one T cell receptor (beta chain). The table lists this clonotype with a few counts. The clone's antigen remains unknown. Base qualities were left out, and no much larger clone turns up one base away. Ficoll-Paque density gradient centrifugation was the method used to isolate PBMCs. The data stem from a study of T-cell memory formation after mild COVID-19 listed by TCRdb under 2021. For context, the study as a whole: Most TCR sequence clusters were specific to one of the two donors. T-cell clones expanding and contracting after mild COVID-19 in a couple of donors were tracked by longitudinal TCRalpha and TCRbeta repertoire sequencing. Two young, previously healthy adult volunteers, one female and one male, were included in the cohort.

General study outcomes and caveats: The second-wave clones that peaked on day 37 were not confirmed to be SARS-CoV-2 specific. Balanced CD4/CD8 phenotypes were observed for clones contracting from day 15 to 85, whereas a bias towards CD4+ was observed for a second wave of clones expanding from day 15 to 37. Only a couple of mild cases were covered by the study, and larger cohorts that include severe cases with pre-infection samples were considered necessary. Contracting CD4+ clones were located mainly in the CM and EM memory subsets, whereas CD8+ clones were found to be enriched in EMRA. Some responding clones were found in pre-infection memory, which suggests that pre-existing cross-reactive memory T cells took part in the SARS-CoV-2 response.

Sequencing was carried out with an Illumina NovaSeq 6000. Using 5'RACE with constant-segment primers, TCRalpha and TCRbeta cDNA libraries were constructed, with sample barcodes and unique molecular identifiers added in the process. Trizol reagent was used to extract RNA from every sample. Libraries were amplified in two PCR steps, with a second sample barcode and Illumina TruSeq adapters added in the second step. Libraries were sequenced on an Illumina NovaSeq with 2 x 150 bp paired-end reads. From the authors' description of their analysis: Demultiplexing of reads and collapsing into UMI-guided consensus sequences were performed with migec v1.2.7. Using mixcr v2.1.11, UMI consensuses were aligned to TRA and TRB V and J templates and then assembled into clonotypes. Expanded or contracted clonotypes were those called significant by both edgeR and NoisET, with noise models trained on biological replicates. For edgeR calls, a false discovery rate-adjusted p below 0.01 and a log2 fold-change threshold of 1 were applied. PCA with hierarchical clustering of max-normalized trajectories of the 1000 most abundant clonotypes was used as exploratory dynamics analysis. Each responding clone was given a CD4 or CD8 phenotype based on the CD4+ and CD8+ repertoires, which had been sequenced separately. TCRdb trimmed the raw reads at Q25, called clones with MiXCR and kept productive beta chains. Each CDR3 protein appears once, grouped with its most common genes and DNA. What appears here as the V and J calls and clone size reflects TCRdb's work, not the paper's. This sample has some 330,000 distinct CDR3 sequences in its table, and approximately 21% of those were observed once. The ten largest clonotypes hold around 12% of the sample.

The germline V and J ends show losses of 3 bases and 0 bases respectively, and no gene match explains 9 bases of the junction. The CDR3 sequence holds 17 residues, the cysteine and phenylalanine included. The read is trimmed to its CDR3 DNA, 51 bases read in frame from base 1. For CDR1 and CDR2, the germline V gene (reference sequence) lists LNHNV and YYDKDF. The V and J genes are TRBV15 and TRBJ2-7, with 9 middle bases fitting TRBD2. The origin of this receptor is an adult woman who had mild COVID-19 (a few samples of this study predate the infection). The sample titles of this study are shuffled in the database, so cell type and time point are left out; the donor was told from shared clones. Sample: PBMCs or a T cell subset sorted from them (not recorded which). Here is the DNA: TGTGCCACCAGCAGGTCTCGTGAACTAGCGGGCTCCTACGAGCAGTACTTC. This is translated as CATSRSRELAGSYEQYF.